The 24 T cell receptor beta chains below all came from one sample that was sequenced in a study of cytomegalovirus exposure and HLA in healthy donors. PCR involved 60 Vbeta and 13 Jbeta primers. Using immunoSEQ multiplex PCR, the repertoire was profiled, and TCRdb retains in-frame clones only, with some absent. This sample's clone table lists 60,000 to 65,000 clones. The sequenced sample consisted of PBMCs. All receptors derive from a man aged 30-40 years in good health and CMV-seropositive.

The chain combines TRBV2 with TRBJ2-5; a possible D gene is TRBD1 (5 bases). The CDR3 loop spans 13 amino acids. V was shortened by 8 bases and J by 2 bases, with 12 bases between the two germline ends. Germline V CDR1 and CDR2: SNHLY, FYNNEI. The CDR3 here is CASGADVQETQYF. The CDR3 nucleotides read TGTGCCAGCGGGGCGGACGTACAAGAGACCCAGTACTTC.

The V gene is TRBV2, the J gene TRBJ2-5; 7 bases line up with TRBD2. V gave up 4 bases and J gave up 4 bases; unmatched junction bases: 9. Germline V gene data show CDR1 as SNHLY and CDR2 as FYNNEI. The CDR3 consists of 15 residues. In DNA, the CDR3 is TGTGCCAGCAGTGTTGGATGGGCGGGAGTAGAGACCCAGTACTTC. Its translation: CASSVGWAGVETQYF.

CDR3 in amino acids: CASSETDSTIGELFF. In nucleotides, the CDR3 is TGTGCCAGCAGTGAAACGGACAGTACAATAGGGGAGCTGTTTTTT. V gene TRBV2 combines with J gene TRBJ2-2; possible D gene TRBD1, 6 bases. CDR3 size: 15 residues. V was cut by 2 bases and J by 8 bases, with 15 bases left in between. Germline V lookup: CDR1 SNHLY, CDR2 FYNNEI.

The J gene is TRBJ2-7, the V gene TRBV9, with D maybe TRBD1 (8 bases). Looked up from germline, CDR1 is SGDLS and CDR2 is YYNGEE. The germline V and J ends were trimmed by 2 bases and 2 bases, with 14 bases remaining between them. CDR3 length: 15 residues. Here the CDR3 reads CASSVGTGGAYEQYF. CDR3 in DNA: TGTGCCAGCAGCGTGGGCACAGGGGGGGCCTACGAGCAGTACTTC.

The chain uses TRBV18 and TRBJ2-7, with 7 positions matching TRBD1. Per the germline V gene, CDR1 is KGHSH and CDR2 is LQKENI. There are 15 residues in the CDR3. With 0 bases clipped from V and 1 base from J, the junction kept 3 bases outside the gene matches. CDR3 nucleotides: TGTGCCAGCTCACCACCGGGACAGAAGTCCTACGAGCAGTACTTC. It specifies CASSPPGQKSYEQYF.

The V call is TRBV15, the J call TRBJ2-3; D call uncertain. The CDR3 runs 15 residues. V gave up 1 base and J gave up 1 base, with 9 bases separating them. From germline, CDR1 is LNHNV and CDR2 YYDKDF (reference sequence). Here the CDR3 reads CATSRGLGGTDTQYF. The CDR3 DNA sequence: TGTGCCACCAGCAGAGGGCTAGGCGGCACAGATACGCAGTATTTT. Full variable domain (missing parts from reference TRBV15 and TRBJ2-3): DAMVIQNPRYQVTQFGKPVTLSCSQTLNHNVMYWYQQKSSQAPKLLFHYYDKDFNNEADTPDNFQSRRPNTSFCFLDIRSPGLGDTAMYLCATSRGLGGTDTQYFGPGTRLTVL.

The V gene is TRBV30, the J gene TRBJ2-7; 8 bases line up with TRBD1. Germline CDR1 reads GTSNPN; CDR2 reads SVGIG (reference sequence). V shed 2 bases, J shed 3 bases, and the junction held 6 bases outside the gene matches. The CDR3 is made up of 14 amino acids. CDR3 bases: TGTGCCTGGAGTTTTGGACAGGGCGACTACGAGCAGTACTTC. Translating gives CAWSFGQGDYEQYF. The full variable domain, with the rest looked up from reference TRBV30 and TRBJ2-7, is SQTIHQWPATLVQPVGSPLSLECTVEGTSNPNLYWYRQAAGRGLQLLFYSVGIGQISSEVPQNLSASRPQDRQFILSSKKLLLSDSGFYLCAWSFGQGDYEQYFGPGTRLTVT.

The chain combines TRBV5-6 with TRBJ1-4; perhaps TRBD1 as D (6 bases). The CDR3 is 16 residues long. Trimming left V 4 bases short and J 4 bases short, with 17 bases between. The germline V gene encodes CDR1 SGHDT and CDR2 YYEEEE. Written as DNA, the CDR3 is TGTGCCAGCAGCCAGGCGGGGGCGGTCGGTAATGAAAAACTGTTTTTT. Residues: CASSQAGAVGNEKLFF. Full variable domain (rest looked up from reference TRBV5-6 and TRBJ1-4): DAGVTQSPTHLIKTRGQQVTLRCSPKSGHDTVSWYQQALGQGPQFIFQYYEEEERQRGNFPDRFSGHQFPNYSSELNVNALLLGDSALYLCASSQAGAVGNEKLFFGSGTQLSVL.

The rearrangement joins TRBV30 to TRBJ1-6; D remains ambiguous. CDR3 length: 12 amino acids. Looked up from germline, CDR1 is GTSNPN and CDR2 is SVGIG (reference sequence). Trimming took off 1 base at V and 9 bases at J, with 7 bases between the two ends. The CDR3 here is CAWSEGSSPLHF. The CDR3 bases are TGTGCCTGGAGTGAAGGGAGTTCACCCCTCCACTTT.

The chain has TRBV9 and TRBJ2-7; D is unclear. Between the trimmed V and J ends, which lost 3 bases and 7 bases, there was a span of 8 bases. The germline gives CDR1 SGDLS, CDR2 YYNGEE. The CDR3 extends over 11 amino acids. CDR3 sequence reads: CASSAHGEQYF. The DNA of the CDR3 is TGTGCCAGCAGCGCCCACGGGGAGCAGTACTTC.

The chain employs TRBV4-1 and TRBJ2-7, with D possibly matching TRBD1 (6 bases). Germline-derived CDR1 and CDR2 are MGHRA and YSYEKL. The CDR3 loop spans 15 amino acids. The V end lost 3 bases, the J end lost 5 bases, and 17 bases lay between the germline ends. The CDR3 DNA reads TGCGCCAGCAGCCAGACCGGGACAATCAGGAACGAGCAGTACTTC. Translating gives CASSQTGTIRNEQYF.

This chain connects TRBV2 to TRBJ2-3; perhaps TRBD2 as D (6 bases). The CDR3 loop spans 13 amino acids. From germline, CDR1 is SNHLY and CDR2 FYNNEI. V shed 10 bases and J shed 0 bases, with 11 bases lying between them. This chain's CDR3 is CAKGGASTDTQYF. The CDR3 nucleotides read TGTGCCAAGGGCGGGGCTAGCACAGATACGCAGTATTTT.

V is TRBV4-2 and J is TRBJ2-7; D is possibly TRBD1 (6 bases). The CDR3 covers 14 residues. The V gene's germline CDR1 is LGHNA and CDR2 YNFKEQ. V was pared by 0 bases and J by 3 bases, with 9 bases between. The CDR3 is CASSQDRGVYEQYF. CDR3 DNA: TGTGCCAGCAGCCAAGACAGGGGTGTCTACGAGCAGTACTTC.

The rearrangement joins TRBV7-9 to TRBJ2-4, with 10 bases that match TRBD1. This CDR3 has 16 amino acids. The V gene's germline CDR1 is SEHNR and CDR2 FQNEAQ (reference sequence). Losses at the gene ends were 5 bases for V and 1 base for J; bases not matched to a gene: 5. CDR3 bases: TGTGCCAGCAGCCTAGGACAGGGGGGTGCCAAAAACATTCAGTACTTC. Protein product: CASSLGQGGAKNIQYF. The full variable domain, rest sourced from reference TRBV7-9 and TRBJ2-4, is DTGVSQNPRHKITKRGQNVTFRCDPISEHNRLYWYRQTLGQGPEFLTYFQNEAQLEKSRLLSDRFSAERPKGSFSTLEIQRTEQGDSAMYLCASSLGQGGAKNIQYFGAGTRLSVL.

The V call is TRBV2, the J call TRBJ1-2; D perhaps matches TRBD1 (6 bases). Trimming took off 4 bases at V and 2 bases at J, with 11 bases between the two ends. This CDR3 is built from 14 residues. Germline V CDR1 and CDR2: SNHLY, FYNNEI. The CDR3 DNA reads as TGTGCCAGCAGTGGAGGGGGGGGGAACTATGGCTACACCTTC. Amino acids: CASSGGGGNYGYTF. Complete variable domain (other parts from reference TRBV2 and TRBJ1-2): EPEVTQTPSHQVTQMGQEVILRCVPISNHLYFYWYRQILGQKVEFLVSFYNNEISEKSEIFDDQFSVERPDGSNFTLKIRSTKLEDSAMYFCASSGGGGNYGYTFGSGTRLTVV.

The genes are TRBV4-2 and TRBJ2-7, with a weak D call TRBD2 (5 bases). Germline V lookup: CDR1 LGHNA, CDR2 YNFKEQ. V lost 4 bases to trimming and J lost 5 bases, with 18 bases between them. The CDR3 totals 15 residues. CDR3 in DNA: TGTGCCAGCAGCCCTACCCCCCTAGCAGCTAACGAGCAGTACTTC. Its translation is CASSPTPLAANEQYF.

The CDR3 bases are TGCGCCAGCAGCCAAGATCAACTCCGGACAGCGGGAGCCCACGAGCAGTACTTC. Protein product: CASSQDQLRTAGAHEQYF. The chain couples TRBV4-1 to TRBJ2-7; TRBD2 agrees at 8 bases. Per germline, CDR1 MGHRA and CDR2 YSYEKL. The CDR3 consists of 18 residues. V lost 0 bases, J lost 5 bases, and 15 bases stayed unmatched.

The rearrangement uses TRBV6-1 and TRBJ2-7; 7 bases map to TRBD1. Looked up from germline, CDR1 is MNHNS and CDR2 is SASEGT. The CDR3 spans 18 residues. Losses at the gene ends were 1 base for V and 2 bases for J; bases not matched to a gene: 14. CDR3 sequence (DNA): TGTGCCAGCAGTGAAGGGGGCCTAGGACAGGATAACGCCTACGAGCAGTACTTC. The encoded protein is CASSEGGLGQDNAYEQYF.

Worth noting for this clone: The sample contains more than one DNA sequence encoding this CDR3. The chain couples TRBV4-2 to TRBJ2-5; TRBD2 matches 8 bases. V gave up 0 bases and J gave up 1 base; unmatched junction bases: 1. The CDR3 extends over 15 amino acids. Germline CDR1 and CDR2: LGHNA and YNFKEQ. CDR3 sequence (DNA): TGTGCCAGCAGCCAAGACCGGGGGGGCCAAGAGACCCAGTACTTC. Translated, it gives CASSQDRGGQETQYF.

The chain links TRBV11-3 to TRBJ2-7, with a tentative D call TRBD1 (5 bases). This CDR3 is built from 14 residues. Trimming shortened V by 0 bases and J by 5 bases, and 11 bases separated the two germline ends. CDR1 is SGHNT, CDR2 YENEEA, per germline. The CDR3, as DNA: TGTGCCAGCAGCTTAGATCTCCAGGGTAACGAGCAGTACTTC. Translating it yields CASSLDLQGNEQYF.

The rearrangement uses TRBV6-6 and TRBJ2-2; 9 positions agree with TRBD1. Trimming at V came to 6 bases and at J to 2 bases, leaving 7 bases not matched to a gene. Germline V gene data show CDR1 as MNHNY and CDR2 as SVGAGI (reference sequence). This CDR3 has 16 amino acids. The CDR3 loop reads CASRPGQGKNTGELFF. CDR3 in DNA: TGTGCCAGCAGACCTGGACAGGGGAAAAACACCGGGGAGCTGTTTTTT.

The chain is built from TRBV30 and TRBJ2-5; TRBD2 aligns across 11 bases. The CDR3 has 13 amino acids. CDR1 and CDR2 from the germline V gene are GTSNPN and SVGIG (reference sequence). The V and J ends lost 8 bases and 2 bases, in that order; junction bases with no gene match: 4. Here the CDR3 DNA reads TGTGCCAAACGACTAGCGGGGCAAGAGACCCAGTACTTC. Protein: CAKRLAGQETQYF.

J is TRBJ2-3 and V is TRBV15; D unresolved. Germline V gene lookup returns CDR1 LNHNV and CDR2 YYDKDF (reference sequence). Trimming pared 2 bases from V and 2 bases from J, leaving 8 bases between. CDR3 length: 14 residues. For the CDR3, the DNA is TGTGCCACCAGCAGAACTGGTATCACAGATACGCAGTATTTT. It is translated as CATSRTGITDTQYF.

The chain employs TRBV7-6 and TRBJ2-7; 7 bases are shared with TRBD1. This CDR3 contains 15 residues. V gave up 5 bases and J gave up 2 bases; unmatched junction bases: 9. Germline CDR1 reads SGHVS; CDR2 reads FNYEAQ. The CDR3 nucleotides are TGTGCCAGCAGCCCGGACAGGTTCGGAACCTACGAGCAGTACTTC. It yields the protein CASSPDRFGTYEQYF.